This is a list of T cell receptor beta chains from one sample in a study of blood T cell repertoires in COVID-19. Sequencing used immunoSEQ multiplex PCR; TCRdb keeps in-frame clones, though not all of them. The repertoire holds around 88,000 clones, with roughly 80% as singletons. Sequencing was done on a sample of peripheral blood. These receptors were taken from a woman older than 75 with acute or convalescent COVID-19. Both conserved end residues are part of each CDR3. The D gene is left open where the match is weak. Some rows have no size entry. The others give once, few or many, or a class for an expanded clone.

V: TRBV24-1; size: once; J: TRBJ1-1; D: -; CDR3: CATADTPNTEAFF; DNA: TGTGCCACCGCTGACACTCCAAACACTGAAGCTTTCTTT
V: TRBV6-2/TRBV6-3; size: -; J: TRBJ1-5; D: TRBD1; CDR3: CASRFGTAGNQPQHF; DNA: TGTGCCAGCCGTTTTGGGACAGCAGGCAATCAGCCCCAGCATTTT
V: TRBV4-1; size: once; J: TRBJ1-1; D: TRBD1; CDR3: CASSRGQGNTEAFF; DNA: TGCGCCAGCAGCCGAGGACAGGGGAACACTGAAGCTTTCTTT
V: TRBV11-2; size: -; J: TRBJ2-1; D: -; CDR3: CASSFSDEQFF; DNA: TGTGCCAGCAGCTTTAGTGATGAGCAGTTCTTC
V: TRBV5-1; size: once; J: TRBJ2-3; D: -; CDR3: CASSLGTSLTTDTQYF; DNA: TGCGCCAGCAGCTTGGGGACAAGCCTTACCACAGATACGCAGTATTTT
V: TRBV6-5; size: -; J: TRBJ2-7; D: -; CDR3: CASSRSAPSEQYF; DNA: TGTGCCAGCAGCCGGAGCGCTCCTAGCGAGCAGTACTTC
V: TRBV27; size: -; J: TRBJ2-1; D: TRBD2; CDR3: CASSFNRRGGYNEQFF; DNA: TGTGCCAGCAGTTTTAATAGGCGGGGGGGATACAATGAGCAGTTCTTC
V: TRBV30; size: -; J: TRBJ2-1; D: TRBD2; CDR3: CAWSDAGGQFF; DNA: TGTGCCTGGAGTGACGCGGGGGGGCAGTTCTTC
V: TRBV11-2; size: -; J: TRBJ2-1; D: -; CDR3: CASSGDSYEQFF; DNA: TGTGCCAGCAGCGGAGACAGTTATGAGCAGTTCTTC
V: TRBV5-5; size: few; J: TRBJ1-2; D: -; CDR3: CASSLAVEQYGYTF; DNA: TGTGCCAGCAGCTTGGCCGTTGAACAGTATGGCTACACCTTC
V: TRBV19; size: -; J: TRBJ2-7; D: TRBD1; CDR3: CATTTGGQTYEQYF; DNA: TGTGCCACAACGACAGGGGGCCAGACCTACGAGCAGTACTTC
V: TRBV10-3; size: -; J: TRBJ1-4; D: TRBD1; CDR3: CAISDSRGQRSGEKLFF; DNA: TGTGCCATCAGTGATTCTCGGGGACAGAGATCGGGTGAAAAACTGTTTTTT
V: TRBV9; size: -; J: TRBJ2-5; D: -; CDR3: CASSGSDRETQYF; DNA: TGTGCCAGCAGCGGGAGTGACAGGGAGACCCAGTACTTC
V: TRBV5-4; size: -; J: TRBJ1-1; D: TRBD1; CDR3: CASRADRVNTEAFF; DNA: TGTGCCAGCAGAGCTGACAGGGTGAACACTGAAGCTTTCTTT
V: TRBV7-2; size: -; J: TRBJ1-1; D: TRBD1; CDR3: CASSDQRTGEAFF; DNA: TGTGCCAGCAGCGACCAAAGGACAGGTGAAGCTTTCTTT
V: TRBV28; size: -; J: TRBJ1-5; D: -; CDR3: CASSVGQYNQPQHF; DNA: TGTGCCAGCAGTGTCGGACAGTACAATCAGCCCCAGCATTTT
V: TRBV21-1; size: -; J: TRBJ1-2; D: -; CDR3: CASSKKTGSDNYGYTF; DNA: TGTGCCAGCAGCAAAAAAACGGGAAGCGATAACTATGGCTACACCTTC
V: TRBV5-5; size: -; J: TRBJ1-2; D: TRBD1; CDR3: CASSLGQGQAHGYTF; DNA: TGTGCCAGCAGCTTGGGCCAGGGACAGGCCCATGGCTACACCTTC
V: TRBV28; size: few; J: TRBJ1-1; D: TRBD1; CDR3: CASSHRGGVEAFF; DNA: TGTGCCAGCAGTCACAGGGGCGGGGTTGAAGCTTTCTTT
V: TRBV5-1; size: -; J: TRBJ1-1; D: -; CDR3: CASSFRVPSTEAFF; DNA: TGCGCCAGCAGCTTCAGGGTCCCCAGCACTGAAGCTTTCTTT
V: TRBV5-5; size: -; J: TRBJ1-5; D: TRBD1; CDR3: CASSPGTAGQPQHF; DNA: TGTGCCAGCAGCCCCGGGACAGCGGGTCAGCCCCAGCATTTT
V: TRBV5-4; size: -; J: TRBJ1-1; D: TRBD1; CDR3: CASSLGGNDRGGTEAFF; DNA: TGTGCCAGCAGCTTAGGGGGTAATGACAGGGGTGGAACTGAAGCTTTCTTT
V: TRBV2; size: -; J: TRBJ1-3; D: TRBD1; CDR3: CASSQDRSSGNTIYF; DNA: TGTGCCAGCAGCCAGGACAGGAGCTCTGGAAACACCATATATTTT
V: TRBV9; size: -; J: TRBJ2-1; D: -; CDR3: CASSGTSGAWNEQFF; DNA: TGTGCCAGCAGCGGAACCTCAGGGGCGTGGAATGAGCAGTTCTTC
V: TRBV5-4; size: -; J: TRBJ1-2; D: TRBD1; CDR3: CASSLIGTGNGYTF; DNA: TGTGCCAGCAGTTTGATCGGGACAGGGAATGGCTACACCTTC
V: TRBV27; size: -; J: TRBJ1-3; D: -; CDR3: CASSFSSGNTIYF; DNA: TGTGCCAGCAGTTTCTCGAGTGGAAACACCATATATTTT
V: TRBV5-1; size: once; J: TRBJ2-7; D: -; CDR3: CASSLEGGAGEQYF; DNA: TGCGCCAGCAGCTTGGAAGGCGGGGCGGGGGAGCAGTACTTC
V: TRBV28; size: -; J: TRBJ1-1; D: -; CDR3: CASSFSTGYTEAFF; DNA: TGTGCCAGCAGTTTTTCCACAGGGTACACTGAAGCTTTCTTT
V: TRBV6-1; size: -; J: TRBJ1-1; D: TRBD1; CDR3: CASSDDRAITEAFF; DNA: TGTGCCAGCAGTGACGACAGGGCAATAACTGAAGCTTTCTTT
V: TRBV7-8; size: -; J: TRBJ2-1; D: -; CDR3: CASSQSSSSYNEQFF; DNA: TGTGCCAGCAGCCAGTCCTCCAGCTCCTACAATGAGCAGTTCTTC
V: TRBV2; size: -; J: TRBJ1-3; D: -; CDR3: CASSQRISGNTIYF; DNA: TGTGCCAGCAGTCAGCGAATCTCTGGAAACACCATATATTTT
V: TRBV7-2; size: -; J: TRBJ1-4; D: TRBD1; CDR3: CASNPTGAGKLFF; DNA: TGTGCCAGCAACCCGACAGGGGCGGGAAAACTGTTTTTT
V: TRBV7-2; size: -; J: TRBJ1-5; D: -; CDR3: CASSKQGQGQPQHF; DNA: TGTGCCAGCAGCAAACAGGGTCAGGGTCAGCCCCAGCATTTT
V: TRBV7-2; size: -; J: TRBJ2-1; D: -; CDR3: CASSDSGTYNEQFF; DNA: TGTGCCAGCAGCGACTCCGGGACTTACAATGAGCAGTTCTTC
V: TRBV6-2/TRBV6-3; size: -; J: TRBJ2-1; D: TRBD2; CDR3: CASSYSGGTSRVF; DNA: TGTGCCAGCAGTTACTCTGGCGGGACTAGTCGTGTCTTC
V: TRBV28; size: -; J: TRBJ2-5; D: -; CDR3: CASSRSGVAAQETQYF; DNA: TGTGCCAGCAGTCGATCAGGGGTGGCTGCCCAAGAGACCCAGTACTTC
V: TRBV3-1/TRBV3-2; size: -; J: TRBJ2-4; D: -; CDR3: CASSRPGRRKKNIQYF; DNA: TGTGCCAGCAGCCGTCCCGGACGGAGGAAAAAAAACATTCAGTACTTC
V: TRBV7-9; size: -; J: TRBJ2-7; D: -; CDR3: CASSPLAGNYEQYF; DNA: TGTGCCAGCAGCCCACTTGCGGGGAATTACGAGCAGTACTTC
V: TRBV2; size: -; J: TRBJ1-6; D: TRBD1; CDR3: CASSYRDRGLYSPLHF; DNA: TGTGCCAGCAGTTACCGGGACAGGGGGCTTTATTCACCCCTCCACTTT
V: TRBV7-9; size: -; J: TRBJ1-1; D: -; CDR3: CASSLDTRGNTEAFF; DNA: TGTGCCAGCAGCTTAGATACGAGAGGGAACACTGAAGCTTTCTTT
V: TRBV6-4; size: -; J: TRBJ2-7; D: -; CDR3: CASSDSPFYEQYF; DNA: TGTGCCAGCAGTGACTCCCCGTTCTACGAGCAGTACTTC
V: TRBV6-4; size: -; J: TRBJ1-3; D: TRBD1; CDR3: CASRLLRGLGNTIYF; DNA: TGTGCCAGCCGTCTCCTTAGGGGGCTTGGAAACACCATATATTTT
V: TRBV5-1; size: once; J: TRBJ2-7; D: TRBD2; CDR3: CASSFSKRGYEQYF; DNA: TGCGCCAGCAGCTTCAGTAAGCGGGGCTACGAGCAGTACTTC
V: TRBV25-1; size: -; J: TRBJ1-1; D: -; CDR3: CASRGPGTEAFF; DNA: TGTGCCAGCAGGGGGCCCGGGACTGAAGCTTTCTTT
V: TRBV5-5; size: -; J: TRBJ2-7; D: TRBD1; CDR3: CASSLAGQGAEQYF; DNA: TGTGCCAGCAGCTTGGCGGGACAGGGAGCCGAGCAGTACTTC
V: TRBV30; size: -; J: TRBJ1-6; D: -; CDR3: CAWTGGAGNSPLHF; DNA: TGTGCCTGGACGGGGGGCGCCGGGAATTCACCCCTCCACTTT
V: TRBV5-4; size: -; J: TRBJ1-2; D: -; CDR3: CASSLDRQNYGYTF; DNA: TGTGCCAGCAGCCTTGACCGACAGAACTATGGCTACACCTTC
V: TRBV7-9; size: -; J: TRBJ1-5; D: -; CDR3: CASSELGQPQHF; DNA: TGTGCCAGCAGCGAACTCGGGCAGCCCCAGCATTTT
V: TRBV6-6; size: few; J: TRBJ1-1; D: -; CDR3: CASSSADGTGGTEAFF; DNA: TGTGCCAGCAGTTCCGCGGACGGTACCGGCGGGACTGAAGCTTTCTTT
V: TRBV14; size: medium-sized; J: TRBJ2-3; D: TRBD2; CDR3: CASSQESFSGGVLDTQYF; DNA: TGTGCCAGCAGCCAAGAAAGTTTCAGCGGGGGGGTTCTTGATACGCAGTATTTT
V: TRBV15; size: -; J: TRBJ2-3; D: TRBD2; CDR3: CATSSSGGARDTQYF; DNA: TGTGCCACCAGCAGTAGCGGGGGGGCTAGGGATACGCAGTATTTT
V: TRBV28; size: -; J: TRBJ1-2; D: -; CDR3: CASSLEARGYTF; DNA: TGTGCCAGCAGTCTAGAGGCTCGGGGCTACACCTTC
V: TRBV9; size: -; J: TRBJ2-7; D: TRBD2; CDR3: CASSVGASGGYEQYF; DNA: TGTGCCAGCAGCGTAGGGGCTAGCGGGGGCTACGAGCAGTACTTC
V: TRBV10-2; size: -; J: TRBJ2-2; D: TRBD1; CDR3: CASSTTGDTGELFF; DNA: TGCGCCAGCAGTACAACAGGGGATACCGGGGAGCTGTTTTTT
V: TRBV7-9; size: -; J: TRBJ1-4; D: -; CDR3: CASSPDRQNGYEKLFF; DNA: TGTGCCAGCAGCCCCGACAGGCAAAACGGATATGAAAAACTGTTTTTT
V: TRBV14; size: few; J: TRBJ1-1; D: -; CDR3: CASSQVRGRVNAFF; DNA: TGTGCCAGCAGCCAAGTAAGGGGTCGCGTGAACGCTTTCTTT
V: TRBV5-5; size: -; J: TRBJ1-3; D: -; CDR3: CASSLQVSGPSSGNTIYF; DNA: TGTGCCAGCAGCTTGCAGGTTTCAGGCCCAAGTTCTGGAAACACCATATATTTT
V: TRBV18; size: -; J: TRBJ1-1; D: TRBD1; CDR3: CASSPSGTGGDTEAFF; DNA: TGTGCCAGCTCACCCTCCGGGACAGGGGGAGACACTGAAGCTTTCTTT
V: TRBV30; size: -; J: TRBJ1-2; D: -; CDR3: CAWSVLRGHGYTF; DNA: TGTGCCTGGAGTGTATTAAGAGGGCATGGCTACACCTTC
V: TRBV12-3/TRBV12-4; size: -; J: TRBJ1-1; D: TRBD1; CDR3: CASSLVRGPEAFF; DNA: TGTGCCAGCAGTTTAGTGAGGGGGCCTGAAGCTTTCTTT